Below, 10 T cell receptor beta chains from the same sample are listed, as sequenced in a study of blood T cell repertoires in COVID-19. Using immunoSEQ multiplex PCR, the repertoire was profiled, and TCRdb retains in-frame clones only, with some absent. The sample yields some 170,000 clones, approximately 79% seen once. Sequencing used peripheral blood. The receptors here all came from a woman older than 75 with acute or convalescent COVID-19.

The V call is TRBV6-5, the J call TRBJ2-7; 8 bases align to TRBD2. Unmatched junction bases numbered 8, after V lost 6 bases and J lost 4 bases. The CDR3 has 14 residues. Germline CDR1 MNHEY, CDR2 SVGAGI. CDR3 residues: CASSYNSGEYEQYF. For the CDR3, the DNA is TGTGCCAGCAGCTACAATAGCGGGGAATACGAGCAGTACTTC.

This clone was seen a few times. The chain joins TRBV6-2 or TRBV6-3 to TRBJ2-2; 12 bases map to TRBD2. With 0 bases clipped from V and 9 bases from J, the junction kept 8 bases outside the gene matches. The CDR3 has 17 amino acids. Per the germline V gene, CDR1 is MNHEY and CDR2 is SVGEGT. This CDR3 reads CASSYSRTSGTPWELFF. The DNA for the CDR3 is TGTGCCAGCAGTTACTCCCGGACTAGCGGGACACCTTGGGAGCTGTTTTTT.

The gene calls are TRBV5-4 and TRBJ2-2; 10 nucleotides line up with TRBD1. V gave up 2 bases and J gave up 4 bases; unmatched junction bases: 2. The V gene's germline CDR1 is SGHNT and CDR2 YYREEE (reference sequence). The length of the CDR3 is 15 residues. CDR3 bases: TGTGCCAGCAGCTTCGGGACAGGGGTCACCGGGGAGCTGTTTTTT. Translating it yields CASSFGTGVTGELFF.

The chain combines TRBV9 with TRBJ2-1, with 7 bases fitting TRBD2. The V and J ends lost 0 bases and 5 bases, in that order; junction bases with no gene match: 5. Germline values: CDR1 SGDLS, CDR2 YYNGEE. The CDR3 is made up of 15 amino acids. Here the CDR3 reads CASSVGSSGNNEQFF. Here the CDR3 DNA reads TGTGCCAGCAGCGTAGGTTCTAGCGGAAACAATGAGCAGTTCTTC.

The V and J genes are TRBV9 and TRBJ1-5, with 7 bases lining up with TRBD1. Unmatched junction bases numbered 9, after V lost 4 bases and J lost 8 bases. Germline CDR1 is SGDLS and CDR2 is YYNGEE. The length of the CDR3 is 14 residues. The CDR3, as DNA: TGTGCCAGCAGCCCCGGGCAGGGGGGAGAGCCCCAGCATTTT. Translated, it gives CASSPGQGGEPQHF.

This chain links TRBV11-2 with TRBJ2-2, with 9 bases identical to TRBD2. Germline CDR1 SGHAT, CDR2 FQNNGV. V lost 4 bases, J lost 4 bases, and 4 bases stayed unmatched. This CDR3 has 15 amino acids. The CDR3 coding sequence is TGTGCCAGCAGCTCGGGACTAGCACCCACCGGGGAGCTGTTTTTT. This gives the protein CASSSGLAPTGELFF. Full variable domain (rest looked up from reference TRBV11-2 and TRBJ2-2): EAGVAQSPRYKIIEKRQSVAFWCNPISGHATLYWYQQILGQGPKLLIQFQNNGVVDDSQLPKDRFSAERLKGVDSTLKIQPAKLEDSAVYLCASSSGLAPTGELFFGEGSRLTVL.

This clone has just a few counts. V usage is TRBV11-2 and J usage is TRBJ1-2; D not resolved. The CDR3 length is 14 residues. V lost 0 bases to trimming and J lost 8 bases, with 13 bases between them. Germline CDR1 SGHAT, CDR2 FQNNGV. The CDR3 DNA is TGTGCCAGCAGCTTAGATAGTTCCGTGCGGGGCTACACCTTC. Its protein is CASSLDSSVRGYTF.

The chain links TRBV11-3 to TRBJ1-6; maybe TRBD1 (5 bases). The CDR3 extends over 16 amino acids. The germline CDR1 and CDR2 sequences are SGHNT and YENEEA. V lost 7 bases and J 5 bases, leaving 18 bases between the germline ends. In DNA, the CDR3 is TGTGCCAGCACCCCCCCCCACAGGTGGAATAATTCACCCCTCCACTTT. It codes for CASTPPHRWNNSPLHF.

The V call is TRBV6-2 or TRBV6-3, the J call TRBJ2-7; the match to TRBD2 covers 13 bases. The junction had 12 bases not matched to a gene; V was cut back by 6 bases and J by 4 bases. This CDR3 comprises 17 residues. Germline V gives CDR1 MNHEY, CDR2 SVGEGT. CDR3 in DNA: TGTGCCAGCAGCCCCGGGACTAGCGGGGCCATTATTTACGAGCAGTACTTC. Translating it yields CASSPGTSGAIIYEQYF.

This rearrangement joins TRBV27 to TRBJ1-2; 10 nucleotides line up with TRBD1. V was pared by 5 bases and J by 5 bases, with 17 bases of the junction left unmatched. Per the germline V gene, CDR1 is MNHEY and CDR2 is SMNVEV (reference sequence). The CDR3 extends over 18 amino acids. CDR3 loop: CASSTHKGRGQGLYGYTF. The CDR3 DNA is TGTGCCAGCAGTACTCACAAGGGACGGGGACAGGGGCTTTATGGCTACACCTTC.